These 27 T cell receptor beta chains were sequenced from one sample in a study of blood T cell repertoires in COVID-19. Produced via immunoSEQ multiplex PCR; TCRdb's table is partial and in-frame only. In the table there are about 270,000 clones, roughly 86% of which are singletons. Material: peripheral blood. The receptors shown here come from an older woman who had recovered from COVID-19.

The rearrangement uses TRBV5-5 and TRBJ1-2; D gene ambiguous. Germline V gene data show CDR1 as SGHKS and CDR2 as YYEKEE (reference sequence). This CDR3 is built from 16 residues. Trimming removed 4 bases from V and 1 base from J, with 17 bases in between. The CDR3 is CASSPSGRLVNYGYTF. The DNA of the CDR3 is TGTGCCAGCAGCCCGTCGGGGAGGTTGGTTAACTATGGCTACACCTTC.

The chain couples TRBV6-1 to TRBJ1-2, with no clear D. V shed 0 bases and J shed 8 bases, with 16 bases lying between them. This CDR3 region has 15 residues. Germline V lookup: CDR1 MNHNS, CDR2 SASEGT. The CDR3 DNA is TGTGCCAGCAGTGAAGCAGGGTTAGAGGCGGGAGGCTACACCTTC. Its translation: CASSEAGLEAGGYTF.

In nucleotides, the CDR3 is TGCGCCAGCAGCCAAGAGCGGGAGAGCTACGAGCAGTACTTC. Translating it yields CASSQERESYEQYF. V usage is TRBV4-1 and J usage is TRBJ2-7; 7 bases are a match to TRBD2. This CDR3 comprises 14 residues. With V trimmed by 0 bases and J by 3 bases, 2 bases remained unmatched. CDR1 is MGHRA and CDR2 is YSYEKL in the germline V gene.

V and J are TRBV6-1 and TRBJ2-7; 9 bases are a match to TRBD2. Trimming took 3 bases from V and 5 from J; bases not matched to a gene: 11. Germline loops: CDR1 MNHNS, CDR2 SASEGT. CDR3 length equals 16 residues. The DNA for the CDR3 is TGTGCCAGCAGTGAGGGTCTAGCGGGGCTTTCCCACGAGCAGTACTTC. Protein: CASSEGLAGLSHEQYF.

Turning to this clone: Other DNA variants within this sample encode the same CDR3. The chain carries TRBV9 and TRBJ2-2, with 7 bases fitting TRBD2. The CDR3 has 14 residues. V trimming: 0 bases; J trimming: 4 bases; junction bases outside the gene matches: 0. The germline V gene encodes CDR1 SGDLS and CDR2 YYNGEE. CDR3: CASSVGGGTGELFF. The CDR3 DNA sequence: TGTGCCAGCAGCGTAGGGGGGGGCACCGGGGAGCTGTTTTTT.

V usage is TRBV5-4 and J usage is TRBJ2-5; a weak D match, TRBD1 (6 bases). The V gene lost 1 base and the J gene lost 5 bases, with 9 bases spanning the gap. The CDR3 consists of 13 residues. Germline V gene data show CDR1 as SGHNT and CDR2 as YYREEE (reference sequence). This chain's CDR3 is CASSLQGRETQYF. CDR3 in DNA: TGTGCCAGCAGCTTGCAGGGGCGCGAGACCCAGTACTTC.

This clone was observed a handful of times. This rearrangement joins TRBV18 to TRBJ2-5; the match to TRBD2 covers 8 bases. The V segment lost 5 bases and the J segment 5 bases; nucleotides outside the gene matches: 7. The CDR3 has 14 residues. The germline V gene encodes CDR1 KGHSH and CDR2 LQKENI. The chain's CDR3 is CASSTGLVGETQYF. The CDR3 nucleotides read TGTGCCAGCTCAACGGGACTAGTGGGTGAGACCCAGTACTTC.

The chain joins TRBV4-2 to TRBJ1-1; 8 nucleotides match TRBD1. This CDR3 comprises 13 residues. The germline CDR1 and CDR2 sequences are LGHNA and YNFKEQ. V lost 2 bases and J lost 7; bases outside the gene matches: 3. Here the CDR3 DNA reads TGTGCCAGCAGCCAAATAGACAGGGGTGAAGCTTTCTTT. Translated: CASSQIDRGEAFF.

This chain connects TRBV19 to TRBJ1-2, with D possibly TRBD1 on 6 matching bases. The CDR3 totals 15 residues. V lost 5 bases to trimming and J lost 6 bases, with 19 bases between them. Per germline, CDR1 LNHDA and CDR2 SQIVND (reference sequence). DNA of the CDR3: TGTGCCAGTAGTGTAATGGTCGGGGGGGCCCATGGCTACACCTTC. This translates into CASSVMVGGAHGYTF.

The chain combines TRBV5-1 with TRBJ2-7; 8 nucleotides match TRBD2. Germline V lookup: CDR1 SGHRS, CDR2 YFSETQ. The CDR3 contains 15 residues. Losses at the gene ends were 1 base for V and 0 bases for J; bases not matched to a gene: 3. CDR3 protein: CASSLNSGDSYEQYF. The CDR3, as DNA: TGCGCCAGCAGCTTGAATAGCGGGGACTCCTACGAGCAGTACTTC.

A single count supports this clone. This chain connects TRBV5-1 to TRBJ2-3, with D perhaps matching TRBD2 (5 bases). CDR3 size: 14 residues. Trimming removed 4 bases from V and 2 bases from J, with 11 bases in between. The germline V gene encodes CDR1 SGHRS and CDR2 YFSETQ. Here the CDR3 DNA reads TGCGCCAGCAGCCTCGGGATGATCACAGATACGCAGTATTTT. Translation gives CASSLGMITDTQYF.

V usage is TRBV13 and J usage is TRBJ1-3; D is undetermined. The CDR3 is made up of 12 amino acids. Germline CDR1 reads PRHDT; CDR2 reads FYEKMQ (reference sequence). V was clipped by 4 bases and J by 3 bases, with 4 bases between them. CDR3 DNA sequence: TGTGCCAGCAGCTCCGGTGGAAACACCATATATTTT. It yields the protein CASSSGGNTIYF.

The chain is built from TRBV28 and TRBJ1-5; D is unclear. Germline lookup yields CDR1 MDHEN and CDR2 SYDVKM. Trimming shortened V by 2 bases and J by 5 bases, and 13 bases separated the two germline ends. This CDR3 has 15 residues. The CDR3 region is CASSLVGGSYQPQHF. CDR3 nucleotides: TGTGCCAGCAGTTTAGTCGGCGGTAGTTATCAGCCCCAGCATTTT.

This clone has only a few counts. V gene TRBV4-1 combines with J gene TRBJ2-2; tentatively, D is TRBD2 (6 bases). V was cut by 4 bases and J by 0 bases, with 9 bases left in between. This CDR3 contains 15 residues. Germline CDR1 and CDR2: MGHRA and YSYEKL. The CDR3 protein is CASSRGGPNTGELFF. The CDR3 DNA reads as TGCGCCAGCAGCCGGGGAGGCCCGAACACCGGGGAGCTGTTTTTT.

V usage is TRBV14 and J usage is TRBJ1-6, with 7 bases matching TRBD1. The length of the CDR3 is 15 residues. J lost 9 bases, V lost 5 bases, and 10 bases had no gene match. Germline V CDR1 and CDR2: SGHDN, FVKESK. CDR3 in DNA: TGTGCCAGCAGCTCCAGACAGGGAAGGAGTTCACCCCTCCACTTT. Translation: CASSSRQGRSSPLHF.

CDR3 in amino acids: CASRPGGSVGKETQYF. The DNA for the CDR3 is TGTGCCAGCAGGCCGGGGGGCAGCGTGGGCAAAGAGACCCAGTACTTC. V gene TRBV28 combines with J gene TRBJ2-5, with TRBD2 as a possible D gene (7 bases). CDR1 is MDHEN, CDR2 SYDVKM, per germline. With 6 bases removed from V and 3 bases from J, the gap between germline ends came to 20 bases. The CDR3 runs to 16 residues. Variable domain in full (rest from reference TRBV28 and TRBJ2-5): DVKVTQSSRYLVKRTGEKVFLECVQDMDHENMFWYRQDPGLGLRLIYFSYDVKMKEKGDIPEGYSVSREKKERFSLILESASTNQTSMYLCASRPGGSVGKETQYFGPGTRLLVL.

This sequence joins TRBV7-8 and TRBJ1-3; a possible D gene is TRBD1 (5 bases). The CDR3 covers 17 residues. The germline V gene encodes CDR1 SGHVS and CDR2 FQNEAQ. Trimming shortened V by 1 base and J by 0 bases, and 13 bases separated the two germline ends. In DNA form, the CDR3 reads TGTGCCAGCAGCTTAGGAGTGGGGACTCGCTCTGGAAACACCATATATTTT. This gives the protein CASSLGVGTRSGNTIYF.

The chain recombines TRBV27 with TRBJ2-7; D is possibly TRBD1 (6 bases). The CDR3 spans 13 residues. Germline V lookup: CDR1 MNHEY, CDR2 SMNVEV (reference sequence). Trimming cost V 5 bases and J 5 bases, with 13 bases left between them. DNA for the CDR3: TGTGCCAGCAGTGCCCCCCCAGGGGACGAGCAGTACTTC. It yields the protein CASSAPPGDEQYF.

The V and J genes are TRBV6-6 and TRBJ2-1; a weak D match, TRBD1 (6 bases). CDR1 MNHNY and CDR2 SVGAGI come from the germline V gene (reference sequence). The V gene lost 2 bases and the J gene lost 6 bases, with 14 bases spanning the gap. The CDR3 totals 15 residues. This CDR3 is CASSYGAGVSNEQFF. Here the CDR3 DNA reads TGTGCCAGCAGTTACGGGGCAGGGGTTAGCAATGAGCAGTTCTTC.

This chain connects TRBV14 to TRBJ2-5; no firm D call. V gave up 4 bases and J gave up 4 bases, with 16 bases separating them. CDR1 is SGHDN, CDR2 FVKESK, per germline. The CDR3 contains 15 residues. This CDR3 is CASSPYGGGAETQYF. The DNA of the CDR3 is TGTGCCAGCAGCCCTTACGGCGGCGGCGCAGAGACCCAGTACTTC.

The chain links TRBV6-5 to TRBJ2-3; 8 bases fit TRBD2. The CDR3 totals 15 residues. Germline V gene lookup returns CDR1 MNHEY and CDR2 SVGAGI. V shed 7 bases and J 4 bases; nucleotides not matched to a gene: 10. The CDR3 bases are TGTGCCAGCACCGAGGGAGAAGCGGGGGCAGATACGCAGTATTTT. Its translation: CASTEGEAGADTQYF.

This rearrangement joins TRBV11-3 to TRBJ2-2; the D is unclear. The CDR3 runs to 13 residues. Per the germline V gene, CDR1 is SGHNT and CDR2 is YENEEA. V dropped 1 base and J dropped 13 bases, with 13 bases sitting between them. CDR3 region: CASSLAPRSLLFF. The CDR3 DNA reads as TGTGCCAGCAGCTTAGCCCCCAGGTCCTTGCTGTTTTTT.

This chain joins TRBV7-3 and TRBJ2-5, with 15 bases aligning to TRBD2. J lost 5 bases, V lost 5 bases, and 6 bases had no gene match. The CDR3 consists of 16 residues. CDR1 is SGHTA, CDR2 FQGTGA, per germline. The CDR3 is CASSPGLAGGLETQYF. The CDR3 DNA sequence: TGTGCCAGCAGCCCCGGACTAGCGGGGGGGCTTGAGACCCAGTACTTC.

The chain employs TRBV4-3 and TRBJ1-4; D perhaps matches TRBD1 (5 bases). V dropped 0 bases and J dropped 8 bases, with 19 bases sitting between them. The CDR3 extends over 17 amino acids. The germline V gene has CDR1 LGHNA and CDR2 YSLEER. The CDR3 spells CASSQDIRGLPAEKLFF. CDR3 DNA sequence: TGCGCCAGCAGCCAAGATATTAGGGGCCTACCGGCCGAAAAACTGTTTTTT.

This sequence joins TRBV21-1 and TRBJ2-3; the table's D call, TRBD2, has no DNA check behind it. TRBV21-1 is a documented pseudogene. The CDR3 covers 16 residues. The CDR3 sequence: CASSKAINGGSDTQYF. The CDR3, as DNA: TGTGCCAGCAGCAAAGCCATAAACGGGGGGTCGGATACGCAGTATTTT.

The chain combines TRBV28 with TRBJ1-2; the match to TRBD1 covers 8 bases. The germline V gene has CDR1 MDHEN and CDR2 SYDVKM. The CDR3 covers 14 residues. The trim removed 6 bases at V and 7 bases at J, leaving 10 bases unmatched. The CDR3 sequence is CASRKSGQGGGYTF. CDR3 nucleotides: TGTGCCAGCAGAAAGAGTGGACAGGGAGGTGGCTACACCTTC.

The chain is built from TRBV28 and TRBJ1-2; 11 bases are a match to TRBD1. With V trimmed by 7 bases and J by 5 bases, 9 bases remained unmatched. The CDR3 spans 15 residues. Germline V gene sequence: CDR1 MDHEN, CDR2 SYDVKM. The CDR3 sequence: CASTTGQGDRYGYTF. The CDR3 region has the DNA TGTGCCAGCACCACGGGACAGGGGGATCGGTATGGCTACACCTTC.